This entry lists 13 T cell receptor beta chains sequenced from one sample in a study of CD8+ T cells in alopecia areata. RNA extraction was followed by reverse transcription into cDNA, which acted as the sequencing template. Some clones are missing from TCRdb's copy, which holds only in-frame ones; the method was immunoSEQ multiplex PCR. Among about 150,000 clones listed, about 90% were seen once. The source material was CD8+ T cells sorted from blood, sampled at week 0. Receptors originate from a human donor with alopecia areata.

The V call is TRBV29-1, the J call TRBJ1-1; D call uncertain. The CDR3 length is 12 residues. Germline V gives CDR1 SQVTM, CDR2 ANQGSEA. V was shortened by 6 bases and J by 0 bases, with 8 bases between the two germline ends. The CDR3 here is CSVPSMNTEAFF. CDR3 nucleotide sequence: TGCAGCGTCCCCAGCATGAACACTGAAGCTTTCTTT.

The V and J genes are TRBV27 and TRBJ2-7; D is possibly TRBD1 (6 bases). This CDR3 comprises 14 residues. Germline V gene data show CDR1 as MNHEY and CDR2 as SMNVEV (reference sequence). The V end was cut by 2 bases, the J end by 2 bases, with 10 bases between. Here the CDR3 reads CASSLGTYAYEQYF. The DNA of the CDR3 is TGTGCCAGCAGTTTAGGGACATACGCCTACGAGCAGTACTTC.

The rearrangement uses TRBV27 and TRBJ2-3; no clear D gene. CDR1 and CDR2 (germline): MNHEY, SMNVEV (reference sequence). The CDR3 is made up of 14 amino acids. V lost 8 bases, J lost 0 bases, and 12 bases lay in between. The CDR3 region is CASAPTASTDTQYF. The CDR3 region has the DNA TGTGCCAGCGCCCCAACTGCTAGCACAGATACGCAGTATTTT.

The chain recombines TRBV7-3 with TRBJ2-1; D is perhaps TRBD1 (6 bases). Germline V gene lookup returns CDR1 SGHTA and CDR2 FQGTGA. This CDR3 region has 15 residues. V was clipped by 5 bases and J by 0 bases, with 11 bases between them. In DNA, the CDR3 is TGTGCCAGCAGCGTAGGGGGTAACTCCTACAATGAGCAGTTCTTC. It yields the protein CASSVGGNSYNEQFF.

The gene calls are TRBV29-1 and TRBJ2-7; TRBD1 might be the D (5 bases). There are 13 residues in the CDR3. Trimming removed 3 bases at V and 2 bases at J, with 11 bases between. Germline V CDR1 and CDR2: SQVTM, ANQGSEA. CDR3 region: CSVESQAPYEQYF. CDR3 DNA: TGCAGCGTTGAGTCACAGGCCCCCTACGAGCAGTACTTC.

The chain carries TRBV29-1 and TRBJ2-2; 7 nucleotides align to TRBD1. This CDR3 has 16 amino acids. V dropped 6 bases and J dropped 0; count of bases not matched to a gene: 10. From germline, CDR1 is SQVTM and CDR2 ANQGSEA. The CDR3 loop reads CSVVLDRTANTGELFF. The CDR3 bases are TGCAGCGTCGTTCTGGACAGGACCGCGAACACCGGGGAGCTGTTTTTT.

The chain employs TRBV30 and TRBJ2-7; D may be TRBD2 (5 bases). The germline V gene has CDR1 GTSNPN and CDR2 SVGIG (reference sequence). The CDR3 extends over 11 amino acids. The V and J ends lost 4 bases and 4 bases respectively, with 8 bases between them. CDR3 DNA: TGTGCCTGGAAAGGAGGTTACGAGCAGTACTTC. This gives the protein CAWKGGYEQYF.

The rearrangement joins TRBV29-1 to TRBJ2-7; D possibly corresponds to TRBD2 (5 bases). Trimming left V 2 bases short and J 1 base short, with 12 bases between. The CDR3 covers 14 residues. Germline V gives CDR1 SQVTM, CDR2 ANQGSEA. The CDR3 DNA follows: TGCAGCGTTGAAACCGAAGCGGAATCCTACGAGCAGTACTTC. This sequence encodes CSVETEAESYEQYF.

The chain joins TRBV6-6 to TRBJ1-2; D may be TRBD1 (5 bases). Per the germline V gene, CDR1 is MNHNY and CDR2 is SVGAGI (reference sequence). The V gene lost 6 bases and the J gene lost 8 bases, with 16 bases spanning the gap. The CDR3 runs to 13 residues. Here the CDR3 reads CASSPGATDGYTF. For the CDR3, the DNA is TGTGCCAGCAGCCCCGGGGCTACGGACGGCTACACCTTC.

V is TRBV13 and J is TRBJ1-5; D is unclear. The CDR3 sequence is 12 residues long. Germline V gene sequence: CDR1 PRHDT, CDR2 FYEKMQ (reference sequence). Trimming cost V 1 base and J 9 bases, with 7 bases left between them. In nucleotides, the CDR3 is TGTGCCAGCAGCTTAGAAGGTGGGCCCCAGCATTTT. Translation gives CASSLEGGPQHF.

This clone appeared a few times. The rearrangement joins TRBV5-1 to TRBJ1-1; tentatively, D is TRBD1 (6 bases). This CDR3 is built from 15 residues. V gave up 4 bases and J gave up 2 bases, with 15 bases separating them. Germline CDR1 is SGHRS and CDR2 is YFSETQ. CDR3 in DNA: TGCGCCAGCAGCCCGCTGGACAGTTTAAACACTGAAGCTTTCTTT. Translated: CASSPLDSLNTEAFF.

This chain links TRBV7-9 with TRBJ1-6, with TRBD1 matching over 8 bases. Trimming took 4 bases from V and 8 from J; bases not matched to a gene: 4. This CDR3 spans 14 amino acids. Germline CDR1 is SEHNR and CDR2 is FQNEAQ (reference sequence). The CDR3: CASSSTGVYSPLHF. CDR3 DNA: TGTGCCAGCAGCTCGACAGGGGTTTATTCACCCCTCCACTTT.

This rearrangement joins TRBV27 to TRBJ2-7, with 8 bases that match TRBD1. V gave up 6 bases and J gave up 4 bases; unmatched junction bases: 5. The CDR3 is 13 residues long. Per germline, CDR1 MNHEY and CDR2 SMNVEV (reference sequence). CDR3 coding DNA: TGTGCCAGCAGGGCGACAGGGGCATACGAGCAGTACTTC. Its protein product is CASRATGAYEQYF.